The entry below gives a single TCR beta chain sequence along with its context. The sample is drawn from a study of T-cell memory formation after mild COVID-19. Constant-segment primers and 5'RACE yielded cDNA libraries for TCR alpha and TCR beta, each carrying sample barcodes and UMIs. TCRdb independently ran MiXCR on the 5' RACE reads; one entry per CDR3 protein. The table includes 100,000 or so distinct CDR3 sequences, over 8.5% detected once. The clonotype was recovered from a man younger than 35 who had mild COVID-19 (a few samples of this study predate the infection). Cell type and time point are not known. The sequenced sample was PBMCs or a T cell subset sorted from them (not recorded which).

The DNA for the CDR3 is TGCAGCGCTCGGACTAGCTACTACGAGCAGTACTTC. Translation gives CSARTSYYEQYF. The chain employs TRBV29-1 and TRBJ2-7; 8 bases fit TRBD2. The CDR3 sequence is 12 residues long. Per the germline V gene, CDR1 is SQVTM and CDR2 is ANQGSEA. J was trimmed by 3 bases and V by 7 bases; bases with no gene match: 5.